This entry is about one TCR beta chain. Repertoires were generated with immunoSEQ multiplex PCR, while TCRdb's copy carries only in-frame clones and drops some. The profile shows about 500,000 clones, nearly 90% of them singletons. Trimming removed 5 bases at V and 0 bases at J, with 14 bases between. The CDR3 sequence is 16 residues long. Germline CDR1 MNHEY, CDR2 SMNVEV (reference sequence). These data originate in a study of blood T cell repertoires in COVID-19. Study at large: Material from acute and convalescent COVID-19 was sourced from the United States, Italy and Spain. T cells, B-cell-depleted T cells, or PBMCs supplied cDNA or gDNA.

The sample consisted of peripheral blood. This chain connects TRBV27 to TRBJ1-5, with D uncertain. This sequence was found in a man between 18 and 35 years old with COVID-19, enrolled during active disease. DNA for the CDR3: TGTGCCAGCAGTCTCCGTTCTGGAGCTAGCAATCAGCCCCAGCATTTT. It is translated as CASSLRSGASNQPQHF.